This T cell receptor (beta chain) was found in a study of cytomegalovirus exposure and HLA in healthy donors. It was with 60 Vbeta and 13 Jbeta primers that the PCR ran. In the original processing: Among the unique TCR beta chains that a later analysis counted, about 81 million in all, about 12 million were shared. Sequencing was performed with immunoSEQ multiplex PCR; in TCRdb, only in-frame clones are kept and a portion is missing. That table supplies the V and J calls and clone size; D and trimming were determined from the DNA. The sample contains about 110,000 clones, roughly 15% of which appear only once. Overall study findings and caveats: Most CMV-associated TCR beta chains were later found to appear HLA-restricted.

Germline CDR1 GTSNPN, CDR2 SVGIG (reference sequence). This CDR3 comprises 13 residues. V gave up 2 bases and J gave up 9 bases, with 16 bases separating them. This clone was seen only a few times. The antigen is undetermined. Source material: PBMCs. The J gene is TRBJ1-2, the V gene TRBV30; D unclear. The receptor's source is a female donor in good health and CMV-seronegative. The CDR3 region has the DNA TGTGCCTGGAGTCCGCCTCCTTGGGAGCGCTACACCTTC. Translation gives CAWSPPPWERYTF.